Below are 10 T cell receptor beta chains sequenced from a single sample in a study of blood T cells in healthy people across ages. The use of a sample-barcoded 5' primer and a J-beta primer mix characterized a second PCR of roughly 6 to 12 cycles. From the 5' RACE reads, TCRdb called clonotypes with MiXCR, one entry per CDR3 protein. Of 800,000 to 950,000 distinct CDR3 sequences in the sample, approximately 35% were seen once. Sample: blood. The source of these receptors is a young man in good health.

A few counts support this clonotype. The CDR3 sequence is CASSYSVRGQETQYF. The CDR3, as DNA: TGTGCCAGCAGTTACTCGGTCAGGGGGCAAGAGACCCAGTACTTC. The rearrangement links TRBV6-5 to TRBJ2-5; TRBD1 agrees at 7 bases. There are 15 residues in the CDR3. Germline assignment: CDR1 MNHEY and CDR2 SVGAGI. V lost 0 bases and J lost 2; bases outside the gene matches: 3.

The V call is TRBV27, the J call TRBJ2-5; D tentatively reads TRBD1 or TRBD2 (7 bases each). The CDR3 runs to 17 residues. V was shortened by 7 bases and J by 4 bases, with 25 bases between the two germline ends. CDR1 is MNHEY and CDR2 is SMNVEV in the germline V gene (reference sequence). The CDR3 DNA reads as TGTGCCAGCACCTCATATTCGGGGCAGGGGGGGAGAGAGACCCAGTACTTC. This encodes CASTSYSGQGGRETQYF.

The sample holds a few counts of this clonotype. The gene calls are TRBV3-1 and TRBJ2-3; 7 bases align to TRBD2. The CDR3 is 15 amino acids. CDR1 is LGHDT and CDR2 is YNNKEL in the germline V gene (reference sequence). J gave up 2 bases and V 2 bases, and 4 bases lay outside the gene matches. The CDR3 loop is CASSQSLAATDTQYF. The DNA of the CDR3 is TGTGCCAGCAGCCAATCGCTAGCGGCCACAGATACGCAGTATTTT.

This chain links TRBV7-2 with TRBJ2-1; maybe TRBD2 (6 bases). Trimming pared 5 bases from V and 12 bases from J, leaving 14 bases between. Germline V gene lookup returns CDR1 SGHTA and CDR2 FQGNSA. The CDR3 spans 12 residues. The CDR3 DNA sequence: TGTGCCAGCAGCCCCCAGGAGGGCTTGCAGTTCTTC. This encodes CASSPQEGLQFF.

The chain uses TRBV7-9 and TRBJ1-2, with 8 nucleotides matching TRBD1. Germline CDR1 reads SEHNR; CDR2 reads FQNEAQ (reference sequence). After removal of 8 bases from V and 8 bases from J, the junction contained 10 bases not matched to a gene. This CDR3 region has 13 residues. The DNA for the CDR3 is TGTGCCAGCGGAAGGGACAGGACGGACGGCTACACCTTC. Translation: CASGRDRTDGYTF.

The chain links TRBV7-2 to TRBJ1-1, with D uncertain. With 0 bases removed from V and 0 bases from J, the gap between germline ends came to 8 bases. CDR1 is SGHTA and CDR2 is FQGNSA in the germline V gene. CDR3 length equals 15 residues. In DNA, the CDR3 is TGTGCCAGCAGCTTAGCGCCAGCGCTGAACACTGAAGCTTTCTTT. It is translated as CASSLAPALNTEAFF. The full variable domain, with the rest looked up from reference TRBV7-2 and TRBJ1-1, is GAGVSQSPSNKVTEKGKDVELRCDPISGHTALYWYRQSLGQGLEFLIYFQGNSAPDKSGLPSDRFSAERTGGSVSTLTIQRTQQEDSAVYLCASSLAPALNTEAFFGQGTRLTVV.

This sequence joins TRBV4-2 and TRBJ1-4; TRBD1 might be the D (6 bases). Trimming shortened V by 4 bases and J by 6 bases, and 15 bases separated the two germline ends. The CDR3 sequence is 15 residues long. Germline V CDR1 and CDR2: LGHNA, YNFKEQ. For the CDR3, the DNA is TGTGCCAGCAGCCGGGGGGGCGGGGACGATGAAAAACTGTTTTTT. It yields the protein CASSRGGGDDEKLFF.

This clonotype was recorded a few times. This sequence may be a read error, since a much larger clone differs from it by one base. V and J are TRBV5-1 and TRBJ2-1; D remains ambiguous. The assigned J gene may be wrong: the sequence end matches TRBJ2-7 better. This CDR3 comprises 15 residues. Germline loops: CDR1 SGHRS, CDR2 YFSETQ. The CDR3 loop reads CASSLAKGFYNEQYF. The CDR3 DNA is TGCGCCAGCAGCTTGGCAAAGGGCTTCTACAATGAGCAGTACTTC.

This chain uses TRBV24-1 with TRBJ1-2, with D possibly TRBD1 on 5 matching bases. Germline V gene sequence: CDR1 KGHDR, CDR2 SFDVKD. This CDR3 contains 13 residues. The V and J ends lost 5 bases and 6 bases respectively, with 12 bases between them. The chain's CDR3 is CATSVGGNDGYTF. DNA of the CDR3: TGTGCCACCAGTGTGGGGGGAAACGATGGCTACACCTTC.

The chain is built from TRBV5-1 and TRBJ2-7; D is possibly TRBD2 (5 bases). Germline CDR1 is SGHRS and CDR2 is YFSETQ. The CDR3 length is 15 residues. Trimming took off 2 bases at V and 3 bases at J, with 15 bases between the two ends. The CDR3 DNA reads TGCGCCAGCAGCTTCTCCTCCGGGGATCACTACGAGCAGTACTTC. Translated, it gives CASSFSSGDHYEQYF.